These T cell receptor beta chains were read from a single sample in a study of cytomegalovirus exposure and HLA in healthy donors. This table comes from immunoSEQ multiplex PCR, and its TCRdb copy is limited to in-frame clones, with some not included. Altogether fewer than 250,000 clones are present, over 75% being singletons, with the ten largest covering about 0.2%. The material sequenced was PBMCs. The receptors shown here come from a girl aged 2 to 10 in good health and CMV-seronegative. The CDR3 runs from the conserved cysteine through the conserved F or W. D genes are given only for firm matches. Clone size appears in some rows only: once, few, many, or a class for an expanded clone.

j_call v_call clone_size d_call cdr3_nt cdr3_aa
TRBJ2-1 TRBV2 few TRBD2 TGTGCCAGCAGTGAGCTAGCGGGGGGGACCTACAATGAGCAGTTCTTC CASSELAGGTYNEQFF
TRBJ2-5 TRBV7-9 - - TGTGCCAGCAGCCTAACTAGGGGGGAGACCCAGTACTTC CASSLTRGETQYF
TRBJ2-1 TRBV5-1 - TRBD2 TGCGCCAGCACTCTACAGCGGGGTTCAGAGAATGAGCAGTTCTTC CASTLQRGSENEQFF
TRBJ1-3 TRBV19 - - TGTGCCAGTAGCCAGGGCAGGACCGGAAACACCATATATTTT CASSQGRTGNTIYF
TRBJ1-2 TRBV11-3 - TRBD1 TGTGCCAGCAGCTTCCGTGGGCCAGGGGGCGAAGTGGCCTACACCTTC CASSFRGPGGEVAYTF
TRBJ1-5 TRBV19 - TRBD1 TGTGCCAGTAGTATTGAGGGGGCCGGACAGCCCCAGCATTTT CASSIEGAGQPQHF
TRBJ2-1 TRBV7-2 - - TGTGCCAGCAGCTACTCTAGTTACAATGAGCAGTTCTTC CASSYSSYNEQFF
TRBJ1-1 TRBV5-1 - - TGCGCCAGCTCCCCCGGACAGCCCATGAACACTGAAGCTTTCTTT CASSPGQPMNTEAFF
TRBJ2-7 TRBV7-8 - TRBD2 TGTGCCAGCAGCTTAGTACCCCCGGCTAGCGGGAGGGCCTTTGCCGGCTACGAGCAGTACTTC CASSLVPPASGRAFAGYEQYF
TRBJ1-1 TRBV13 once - TGTGCCAGCAGCTTAGGCATGAACACTGAAGCTTTCTTT CASSLGMNTEAFF
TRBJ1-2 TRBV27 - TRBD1 TGTGCCAGCAGTCCAGACAGGGGCTTCGGCTACACCTTC CASSPDRGFGYTF
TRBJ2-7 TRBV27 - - TGTGCCAGCAGTCACGGACAGTCCTACGAGCAGTACTTC CASSHGQSYEQYF
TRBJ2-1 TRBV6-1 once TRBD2 TGTGCCAGCAGTGAGATAGCGGGAGGGCCAAGGAATGAGCAGTTCTTC CASSEIAGGPRNEQFF
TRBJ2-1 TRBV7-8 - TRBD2 TGTGCGAGTCTCCTCGGGAGGGCCTTATACAATGAGCAGTTCTTC CASLLGRALYNEQFF
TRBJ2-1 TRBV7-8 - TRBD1 TGTGCCAGCAGCTTAAGGGACAGGGCCTCCTACAATGAGCAGTTCTTC CASSLRDRASYNEQFF
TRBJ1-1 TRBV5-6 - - TGTGCCAGCAGCTTCCCGGGACTTTCCCAATCGAACACTGAAGCTTTCTTT CASSFPGLSQSNTEAFF
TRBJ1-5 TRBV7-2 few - TGTGCCAGCAGCTTAGCGGGGGGACCCTATAGCAATCAGCCCCAGCATTTT CASSLAGGPYSNQPQHF
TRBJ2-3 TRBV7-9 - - TGTGCCAGCAGCTTAGCTAACACAGGTGCAGATACGCAGTATTTT CASSLANTGADTQYF
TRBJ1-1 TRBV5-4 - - TGTGCCAGCAGCTCATACAACAGGGCCGACGCTGAAGCTTTCTTT CASSSYNRADAEAFF
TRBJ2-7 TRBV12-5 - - TGTGCTAGTGGTTTGGCTTCGAGCTACGAGCAGTACTTC CASGLASSYEQYF
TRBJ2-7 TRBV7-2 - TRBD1 TGTGCCACCTGGGACAGGTACTACGAGCAGTACTTC CATWDRYYEQYF
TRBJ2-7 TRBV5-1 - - TGCGCCAGCAGCTTGGATCGAGGCTACCAGCAGTACTTC CASSLDRGYQQYF
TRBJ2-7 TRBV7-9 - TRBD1 TGTGCCAGCAGCTCGACAGGGGGCAATTTGATCGAGCAGTACTTC CASSSTGGNLIEQYF
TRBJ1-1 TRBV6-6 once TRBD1 TGTGCCAGCACCGTACAGGGGATGAACACTGAAGCTTTCTTT CASTVQGMNTEAFF
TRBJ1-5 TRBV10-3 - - TGTGCCATCAGTGGGGCGGGTCAGCCCCAGCATTTT CAISGAGQPQHF
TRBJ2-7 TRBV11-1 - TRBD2 TGTGCCAGCCGAGGGACTAGAATGGACGAGCAGTACTTC CASRGTRMDEQYF
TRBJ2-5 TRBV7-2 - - TGTGCCAGCAGCCCCACGGGACTTAAAGAGACCCAGTACTTC CASSPTGLKETQYF
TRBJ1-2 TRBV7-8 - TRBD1 TGTGCCAGCAGCCGCCGGGACAGGGAATCCAAAAACTATGGCTACACCTTC CASSRRDRESKNYGYTF
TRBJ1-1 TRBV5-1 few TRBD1 TGCGCCAGCAGCTTGGTTGGGACAGGCACTGAAGCTTTCTTT CASSLVGTGTEAFF
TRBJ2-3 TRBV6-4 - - TGTGCCAGCGGCCTAGGAGGCACAGATACGCAGTATTTT CASGLGGTDTQYF
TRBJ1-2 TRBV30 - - TGTGCCTGGTCGGACAGCTACTATGGCTACACCTTC CAWSDSYYGYTF
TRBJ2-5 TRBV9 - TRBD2 TGTGCCAGCAGCGTAGGAGCTAGCGGGCAAGAGACCCAGTACTTC CASSVGASGQETQYF
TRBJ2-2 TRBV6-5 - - TGTGCCAGCAGTCCCCACCCTAAAGTAGCGGGGGAGCTGTTTTTT CASSPHPKVAGELFF
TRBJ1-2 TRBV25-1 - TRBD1 TGTGCCAGCAGTCCAACCGGGACAGGGAGTGGATACTATGGCTACACCTTC CASSPTGTGSGYYGYTF
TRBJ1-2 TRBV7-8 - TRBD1 TGTGCCAGCAGCGTCACGGACAGGGACTATGGCTACACCTTC CASSVTDRDYGYTF
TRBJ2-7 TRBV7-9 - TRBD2 TGTGCCAGCAGCCTAGTCCCGGGACTAGCGGAGCCGGGTGGAGAGCAGTACTTC CASSLVPGLAEPGGEQYF